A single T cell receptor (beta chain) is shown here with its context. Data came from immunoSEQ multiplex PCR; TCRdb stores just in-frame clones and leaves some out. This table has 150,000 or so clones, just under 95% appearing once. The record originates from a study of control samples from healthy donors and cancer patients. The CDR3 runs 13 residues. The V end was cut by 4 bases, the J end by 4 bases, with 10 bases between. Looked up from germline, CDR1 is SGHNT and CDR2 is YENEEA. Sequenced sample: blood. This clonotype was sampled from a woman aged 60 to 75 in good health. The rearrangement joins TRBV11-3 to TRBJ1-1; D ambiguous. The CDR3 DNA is TGTGCCAGCAGCTCCCCACGGAGCACTGAAGCTTTCTTT. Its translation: CASSSPRSTEAFF. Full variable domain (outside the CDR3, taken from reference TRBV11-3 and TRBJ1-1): EAGVVQSPRYKIIEKKQPVAFWCNPISGHNTLYWYLQNLGQGPELLIRYENEEAVDDSQLPKDRFSAERLKGVDSTLKIQPAELGDSAVYLCASSSPRSTEAFFGQGTRLTVV.